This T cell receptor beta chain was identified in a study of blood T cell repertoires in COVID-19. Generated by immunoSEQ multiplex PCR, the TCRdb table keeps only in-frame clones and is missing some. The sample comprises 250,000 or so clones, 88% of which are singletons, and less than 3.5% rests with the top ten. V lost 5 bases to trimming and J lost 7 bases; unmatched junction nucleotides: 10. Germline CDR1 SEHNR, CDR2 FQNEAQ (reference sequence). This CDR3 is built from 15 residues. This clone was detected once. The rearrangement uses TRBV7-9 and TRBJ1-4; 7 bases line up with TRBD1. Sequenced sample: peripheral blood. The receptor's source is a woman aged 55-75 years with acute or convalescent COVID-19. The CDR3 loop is CASSPSSGGGEKLFF. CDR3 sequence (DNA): TGTGCCAGCAGCCCAAGCTCAGGGGGAGGTGAAAAACTGTTTTTT.